The present TCR beta chain was sequenced within a study of metastatic and nonmetastatic thyroid tumors. Study overall: Malignant thyroid and benign thyroid patients provided blood and tumor or nodule tissue whose repertoires were compared.

General study points: The study reportedly found significantly higher TCR beta diversity in malignant thyroid tumors than benign nodules, in blood and tumor.

The CDR3 is 10 residues long, ends included. Per the germline V gene, CDR1 is SSHAT and CDR2 is FNYEAQ (reference sequence). Thyroid surgery was preceded by no treatment in any patient. In regard to this clone: What it recognizes is unknown. This is likely a read error, given that the CDR3 carries no conserved phenylalanine or tryptophan at its end. The limits of the CDR3 on the DNA are not certain, so only TCRdb's listed CDR3 is given.

Study processing details: Construction of a distant-metastasis classifier for papillary thyroid cancer relied on CDR3 differences across clinicopathological groups. TCRdb reanalyzed the PCR reads via MiXCR. None of the V and J calls come from the authors' own analysis; TCRdb made them. In the table there are approximately 35,000 clones, 9.5% to 14% of which are singletons. This receptor was obtained from a female donor with papillary thyroid cancer or a benign thyroid nodule (not recorded which). Some clones in this sample may be carry-over from other donors' samples. The J gene is TRBJ2-4, the V gene TRBV7-7; no DNA check was done on the table's D call, TRBD1. Sequenced sample: blood. CDR3 in amino acids: CASSLSGGQG.